The 27 T cell receptor beta chains reported below all come from one sample, sequenced in a study of shared clonotypes between healthy human individuals. The repertoire was sequenced with immunoSEQ multiplex PCR; TCRdb's copy has only in-frame clones and lacks some. The sample lists some 2.4 million clones, 90% to 95% seen once, with approximately 0.36% in the top ten. The material sequenced was naive CD4+ T cells from PBMCs. Subset given: CD45RA+ positively selected. These receptors all come from a young man in good health. Some clones in this sample may be carry-over from other donors' samples.

For this clone: Other nucleotide sequences from this sample produce the same CDR3. The rearrangement joins TRBV11-2 to TRBJ2-7; D is possibly TRBD1 (6 bases). Trimming took 8 bases from V and 7 from J, leaving 21 bases between them. Germline values: CDR1 SGHAT, CDR2 FQNNGV. The CDR3 is 14 amino acids. This CDR3 reads CASPKSGASDEQYF. The CDR3, as DNA: TGTGCCAGCCCTAAGTCAGGGGCGAGTGATGAGCAGTACTTC.

The gene calls are TRBV5-1 and TRBJ2-4, with 9 nucleotides matching TRBD1. V shed 4 bases, J shed 6 bases, and the junction held 11 bases outside the gene matches. Germline CDR1 reads SGHRS; CDR2 reads YFSETQ. The CDR3 loop spans 16 amino acids. The CDR3 coding sequence is TGCGCCAGCAGCCGGACAGGGGCGCGGGTGGGAAACATTCAGTACTTC. Protein sequence: CASSRTGARVGNIQYF.

To note about this clone: This sample includes further DNA sequences coding for the same CDR3. This chain uses TRBV2 with TRBJ2-1; perhaps TRBD2 as D (6 bases). Between the trimmed V and J ends, which lost 2 bases and 0 bases, there was a span of 8 bases. Germline V gives CDR1 SNHLY, CDR2 FYNNEI. CDR3 length: 15 residues. The CDR3 bases are TGTGCCAGCAGTGAAAAGCGGGCCTCCTACAATGAGCAGTTCTTC. Its protein is CASSEKRASYNEQFF.

V usage is TRBV18 and J usage is TRBJ2-2, with a possible D match to TRBD1 (5 bases). CDR1 KGHSH and CDR2 LQKENI come from the germline V gene. CDR3 length: 16 residues. Trimming stripped 3 bases from V and 5 bases from J, with 16 bases between. This chain's CDR3 is CASSPTADRKTGELFF. CDR3 nucleotide sequence: TGTGCCAGCTCACCCACGGCTGACAGAAAAACCGGGGAGCTGTTTTTT.

V usage is TRBV19 and J usage is TRBJ2-1, with a weak D call TRBD2 (5 bases). V lost 2 bases and J 0 bases, leaving 14 bases between the germline ends. The CDR3 covers 17 residues. From germline, CDR1 is LNHDA and CDR2 SQIVND (reference sequence). The DNA for the CDR3 is TGTGCCAGTAGTATACTTAAGACGGGGAGCTCCTACAATGAGCAGTTCTTC. Protein sequence: CASSILKTGSSYNEQFF.

This sequence joins TRBV28 and TRBJ1-5, with a weak D call TRBD1 (5 bases). In germline, CDR1 is MDHEN, CDR2 SYDVKM. The germline V and J ends were trimmed by 5 bases and 0 bases, with 11 bases remaining between them. The CDR3 consists of 15 residues. Written as DNA, the CDR3 is TGTGCCAGCAGTGTAGGGACCTATAGCAATCAGCCCCAGCATTTT. This codes for CASSVGTYSNQPQHF.

The V and J genes are TRBV7-9 and TRBJ2-7; 9 bases line up with TRBD1. The CDR3 is 13 amino acids. V dropped 8 bases and J dropped 3; count of bases not matched to a gene: 5. Germline CDR1 SEHNR, CDR2 FQNEAQ (reference sequence). CDR3 sequence: CASSKTGGYEQYF. In DNA form, the CDR3 reads TGTGCCAGCTCAAAGACAGGGGGCTACGAGCAGTACTTC.

The gene calls are TRBV7-3 and TRBJ2-5; 9 nucleotides align to TRBD2. The V gene's germline CDR1 is SGHTA and CDR2 FQGTGA. CDR3 length: 15 amino acids. The V gene end was trimmed by 3 bases and the J gene end by 10 bases; junction bases not matched to a gene: 12. CDR3 protein: CASSLGAGGHPRQYF. CDR3 sequence (DNA): TGTGCCAGCAGCTTGGGGGCGGGAGGGCACCCCCGCCAGTACTTC.

The chain joins TRBV28 to TRBJ1-5, with TRBD1 as a possible D gene (5 bases). The CDR3 loop spans 14 amino acids. CDR1 is MDHEN, CDR2 SYDVKM, per germline. V shed 5 bases and J shed 5 bases, with 13 bases lying between them. The CDR3 DNA sequence: TGTGCCAGCAGTGGGACGGGCAGCCATCAGCCCCAGCATTTT. This sequence encodes CASSGTGSHQPQHF.

The chain joins TRBV4-3 to TRBJ2-7; 8 nucleotides match TRBD2. This CDR3 has 15 residues. The germline V gene encodes CDR1 LGHNA and CDR2 YSLEER. V lost 2 bases and J lost 2; bases outside the gene matches: 5. The DNA of the CDR3 is TGCGCCAGCAGCCAAATAGCGGGAAGGACCTACGAGCAGTACTTC. This translates into CASSQIAGRTYEQYF.

This chain connects TRBV9 to TRBJ1-3; D gene ambiguous. CDR3 length: 12 amino acids. The germline V gene encodes CDR1 SGDLS and CDR2 YYNGEE. Trimming stripped 4 bases from V and 4 bases from J, with 6 bases between. The CDR3 sequence: CASSIDGNTIYF. CDR3 bases: TGTGCCAGCAGCATTGACGGAAACACCATATATTTT.

This chain connects TRBV7-2 to TRBJ2-5, with D hard to call. CDR3 size: 12 residues. V was pared by 2 bases and J by 4 bases, with 5 bases between. Germline loops: CDR1 SGHTA, CDR2 FQGNSA. In DNA form, the CDR3 reads TGTGCCAGCAGCTTATGGGGAGAGACCCAGTACTTC. It translates to CASSLWGETQYF.

V and J are TRBV5-1 and TRBJ2-3, with a possible D match to TRBD2 (5 bases). Trimming pared 7 bases from V and 0 bases from J, leaving 9 bases between. This CDR3 comprises 13 residues. Germline V lookup: CDR1 SGHRS, CDR2 YFSETQ. Written as DNA, the CDR3 is TGCGCCAGCGGGAGCCAAAGCACAGATACGCAGTATTTT. Amino acids: CASGSQSTDTQYF. The full variable domain, in which reference TRBV5-1 and TRBJ2-3 provide the parts outside the CDR3, is KAGVTQTPRYLIKTRGQQVTLSCSPISGHRSVSWYQQTPGQGLQFLFEYFSETQRNKGNFPGRFSGRQFSNSRSEMNVSTLELGDSALYLCASGSQSTDTQYFGPGTRLTVL.

Remarks on this clone: Additional DNA sequences in this sample encode the identical CDR3. The rearrangement uses TRBV5-1 and TRBJ2-7, with D uncertain. The CDR3 spans 15 residues. V lost 4 bases and J lost 4, with 18 bases in between. Per germline, CDR1 SGHRS and CDR2 YFSETQ. Here the CDR3 DNA reads TGCGCCAGCAGCCCCCTACCGGGCCAAACTTACGAGCAGTACTTC. Its protein is CASSPLPGQTYEQYF.

Turning to this clone: Within the sample, other DNA sequences also encode this same CDR3. The rearrangement uses TRBV5-1 and TRBJ2-3, with no clear D. Trimming took off 4 bases at V and 1 base at J, with 4 bases between the two ends. Germline V gene lookup returns CDR1 SGHRS and CDR2 YFSETQ. The CDR3 has 12 amino acids. CDR3 nucleotide sequence: TGCGCCAGCAGCCTACGCACAGATACGCAGTATTTT. Its translation: CASSLRTDTQYF.

The CDR3 here is CASNKDGGGNYGYTF. The CDR3 DNA follows: TGTGCCAGTAATAAGGATGGGGGAGGGAACTATGGCTACACCTTC. V gene TRBV7-9 combines with J gene TRBJ1-2, with D perhaps TRBD1 (5 bases). Trimming removed 9 bases at V and 2 bases at J, with 19 bases between. Germline assignment: CDR1 SEHNR and CDR2 FQNEAQ (reference sequence). The CDR3 length is 15 residues.

As DNA, the CDR3 is TGCAGCGTGCTGACCCTCGGCAATGAGCAGTTCTTC. This translates into CSVLTLGNEQFF. The chain is built from TRBV29-1 and TRBJ2-1, with no clear D. With 6 bases removed from V and 6 bases from J, the gap between germline ends came to 12 bases. The CDR3 length is 12 residues. In germline, CDR1 is SQVTM, CDR2 ANQGSEA.

On this clone: The sample contains more than one DNA sequence encoding this CDR3. The rearrangement links TRBV18 to TRBJ2-7; D may be TRBD2 (6 bases). Germline assignment: CDR1 KGHSH and CDR2 LQKENI. CDR3 length: 14 residues. The ends were cut back, 2 bases at V and 0 bases at J, with 8 bases in the middle. CDR3 sequence reads: CASSPGGASYEQYF. DNA of the CDR3: TGTGCCAGCTCACCAGGCGGGGCCTCCTACGAGCAGTACTTC.

This clone occurred a few times. The chain is built from TRBV30 and TRBJ1-1; D uncertain. CDR1 and CDR2 from the germline V gene are GTSNPN and SVGIG (reference sequence). Deletions cut 3 bases from V and 3 bases from J, with 5 bases between. This CDR3 has 11 amino acids. Written as DNA, the CDR3 is TGTGCCTGGAGGATGGACACTGAAGCTTTCTTT. As protein: CAWRMDTEAFF.

The V gene is TRBV27, the J gene TRBJ1-1, with TRBD1 matching over 10 bases. Germline CDR1 and CDR2: MNHEY and SMNVEV (reference sequence). The CDR3 is made up of 15 amino acids. Trimming at V came to 5 bases and at J to 5 bases, leaving 8 bases not matched to a gene. In nucleotides, the CDR3 is TGTGCCAGCAGTCAAACGACAGGGGGCGTGACTGAAGCTTTCTTT. Amino acids: CASSQTTGGVTEAFF.

V is TRBV5-1 and J is TRBJ1-1, with D perhaps matching TRBD1 (5 bases). The CDR3 runs 16 residues. The ends were cut back, 3 bases at V and 5 bases at J, with 20 bases in the middle. The germline gives CDR1 SGHRS, CDR2 YFSETQ. DNA for the CDR3: TGCGCCAGCAGCTGGGACTGGGCCCTGGTAAATACTGAAGCTTTCTTT. It translates to CASSWDWALVNTEAFF.

The V and J genes are TRBV15 and TRBJ2-7; 10 positions agree with TRBD2. There are 14 residues in the CDR3. Germline CDR1 is LNHNV and CDR2 is YYDKDF (reference sequence). J gave up 2 bases and V 3 bases, and 1 base lay outside the gene matches. The CDR3 DNA is TGTGCCACCAGCAGTGGACTAGCGGCCTACGAGCAGTACTTC. This translates into CATSSGLAAYEQYF.

This chain connects TRBV2 to TRBJ2-3, with a weak D call TRBD2 (6 bases). This CDR3 contains 14 residues. Germline CDR1 is SNHLY and CDR2 is FYNNEI. V was shortened by 6 bases and J by 0 bases, with 10 bases between the two germline ends. The CDR3 here is CASRGGLSTDTQYF. CDR3 nucleotides: TGTGCCAGCAGGGGGGGACTCAGCACAGATACGCAGTATTTT.

CDR3 residues: CASSPPRTGQSTEAFF. For the CDR3, the DNA is TGTGCCAGCAGCCCTCCCCGGACAGGGCAGAGCACTGAAGCTTTCTTT. V is TRBV14 and J is TRBJ1-1; 8 nucleotides align to TRBD1. CDR3 length: 16 residues. The ends lost 4 bases at V and 4 bases at J; junction bases unmatched: 11. Per germline, CDR1 SGHDN and CDR2 FVKESK.

The rearrangement links TRBV25-1 to TRBJ2-2; D unclear. The germline gives CDR1 MGHDK, CDR2 SYGVNS. The V and J ends lost 2 bases and 2 bases respectively, with 6 bases between them. The CDR3 has 14 amino acids. CDR3 bases: TGTGCCAGCAGTGAAATTCGCAACACCGGGGAGCTGTTTTTT. Its protein is CASSEIRNTGELFF.

The genes are TRBV7-2 and TRBJ2-7; 11 positions match TRBD2. CDR3 length: 16 residues. Germline V gives CDR1 SGHTA, CDR2 FQGNSA. With V trimmed by 4 bases and J by 7 bases, 12 bases remained unmatched. The DNA for the CDR3 is TGTGCCAGCAGCTCCGCCCTACTAGCGGGAGTGGGAGAGCAGTACTTC. This translates into CASSSALLAGVGEQYF.

The rearrangement uses TRBV28 and TRBJ1-3, with TRBD1 matching 8 bases. Germline lookup yields CDR1 MDHEN and CDR2 SYDVKM. This CDR3 spans 16 amino acids. V lost 1 base to trimming and J lost 4 bases; unmatched junction nucleotides: 6. CDR3 nucleotide sequence: TGTGCCAGCAGTTTATCGACAGGGGACAACGGAAACACCATATATTTT. It translates to CASSLSTGDNGNTIYF.